A single TCR beta chain is shown here with its context. This sample also contains other DNA sequences that code for the same CDR3. Genomic DNA of every subset was divided equally among multiple immunoSEQ plates. Method: immunoSEQ multiplex PCR; TCRdb's copy keeps in-frame clones and lacks some. The sample has roughly 2.6 million clones, more than 80% seen once; the top ten hold over 0.12%. V was clipped by 5 bases and J by 6 bases; unmatched bases: 7. The CDR3 is made up of 16 amino acids. CDR1 is PRHDT and CDR2 is FYEKMQ in the germline V gene (reference sequence). This entry is derived from a study of shared clonotypes between healthy human individuals.

The receptor's source is a man between 18 and 29 years old in good health. This chain connects TRBV13 to TRBJ2-3; 14 positions match TRBD2. The sample taken for sequencing was naive CD4+ T cells sorted from blood. Documented subset: CD45RA+ positively selected. The CDR3 is CASSLTGLAGDDTQYF. For the CDR3, the DNA is TGTGCCAGCAGCCTAACGGGACTAGCGGGAGATGATACGCAGTATTTT.